Below, 21 T cell receptor beta chains from the same sample are listed, as sequenced in a study of STAT3 mutations in large granular lymphocyte leukemia. Whole-study results and caveats: Every T-LGLL patient had at least one immunodominant TCRbeta clonotype.

The antigens these receptors bind are not known. Produced via immunoSEQ multiplex PCR; TCRdb's table is partial and in-frame only. The sample holds approximately 25,000 clones; less than 95% are singletons and the top ten take about 6.5%. Sample: peripheral blood mononuclear cells. The receptors originated from a man between 35 and 55 years old with T-cell large granular lymphocyte leukemia. Some clones in this sample may be carry-over from other donors' samples.

The chain employs TRBV4-1 and TRBJ1-6; the match to TRBD1 covers 10 bases. Unmatched junction bases numbered 16, after V lost 4 bases and J lost 13 bases. CDR1 and CDR2 (germline): MGHRA, YSYEKL. CDR3 size: 17 residues. The CDR3, as DNA: TGCGCCAGCAGCCTCCAACAAGGACAGGGGGGATTTTATCCCCTCCACTTT. It translates to CASSLQQGQGGFYPLHF.

The sample holds one count of this clone. This rearrangement joins TRBV5-1 to TRBJ2-7; D is possibly TRBD1 (6 bases). Germline V gives CDR1 SGHRS, CDR2 YFSETQ. The V and J ends lost 7 bases and 0 bases respectively, with 26 bases between them. This CDR3 has 18 amino acids. The CDR3, as DNA: TGCGCCAGCTCCCACAGAGTGATGAAAGGGGGTCCCTCCTACGAGCAGTACTTC. Translating gives CASSHRVMKGGPSYEQYF. The variable domain in full, with the rest retrieved from reference TRBV5-1 and TRBJ2-7, is KAGVTQTPRYLIKTRGQQVTLSCSPISGHRSVSWYQQTPGQGLQFLFEYFSETQRNKGNFPGRFSGRQFSNSRSEMNVSTLELGDSALYLCASSHRVMKGGPSYEQYFGPGTRLTVT.

The chain recombines TRBV9 with TRBJ1-6, with no clear D. Trimming took 4 bases from V and 7 from J, leaving 12 bases between them. Per the germline V gene, CDR1 is SGDLS and CDR2 is YYNGEE. The CDR3 is made up of 14 amino acids. Here the CDR3 DNA reads TGTGCCAGCAGCCCGGTTCCGGAAAATTCACCCCTCCACTTT. Translated, it gives CASSPVPENSPLHF.

The chain couples TRBV29-1 to TRBJ1-4; 9 nucleotides agree with TRBD1. CDR1 is SQVTM, CDR2 ANQGSEA, per germline. The CDR3 spans 14 residues. V was clipped by 3 bases and J by 5 bases; unmatched bases: 4. For the CDR3, the DNA is TGCAGCGTTGAGCCCGGGACAGGGAATGAAAAACTGTTTTTT. This encodes CSVEPGTGNEKLFF.

This clone was picked up one time. The rearrangement joins TRBV29-1 to TRBJ2-7; D unresolved. The germline V gene has CDR1 SQVTM and CDR2 ANQGSEA. CDR3 length equals 11 residues. Trimming pared 7 bases from V and 1 base from J, leaving 8 bases between. The CDR3 nucleotides are TGCAGCGCAACGAGGTCCTACGAGCAGTACTTC. It translates to CSATRSYEQYF.

V is TRBV4-2 and J is TRBJ1-5, with TRBD1 matching over 8 bases. With 3 bases clipped from V and 4 bases from J, the junction kept 5 bases outside the gene matches. The CDR3 is made up of 15 amino acids. Germline loops: CDR1 LGHNA, CDR2 YNFKEQ. The CDR3 DNA is TGTGCCAGCAGCCACGATACAGGGGGTAATCAGCCCCAGCATTTT. Its translation is CASSHDTGGNQPQHF.

The rearrangement links TRBV5-1 to TRBJ2-7; TRBD1 agrees at 12 bases. Germline CDR1 reads SGHRS; CDR2 reads YFSETQ. V dropped 0 bases and J dropped 0; count of bases not matched to a gene: 1. The CDR3 consists of 16 residues. The CDR3 coding sequence is TGCGCCAGCAGCTTGGGGGACAGGGGGCGCTCCTACGAGCAGTACTTC. Amino acid sequence: CASSLGDRGRSYEQYF.

Only one count was recorded for this clone. The CDR3 sequence: CASSLGEGNTEAFF. CDR3 DNA sequence: TGCGCCAGCAGCTTGGGAGAGGGTAACACTGAAGCTTTCTTT. This chain links TRBV4-1 with TRBJ1-1; D is unclear. Per the germline V gene, CDR1 is MGHRA and CDR2 is YSYEKL. Trimming shortened V by 5 bases and J by 2 bases, and 12 bases separated the two germline ends. The length of the CDR3 is 14 residues.

This chain uses TRBV20-1 with TRBJ1-1, with D perhaps matching TRBD1 (5 bases). The ends were cut back, 0 bases at V and 7 bases at J, with 6 bases in the middle. CDR1 is DFQATT and CDR2 is SNEGSKA in the germline V gene (reference sequence). The length of the CDR3 is 11 residues. CDR3 nucleotides: TGCAGTGCTAGAGATCAGGGTGAAGCTTTCTTT. Protein: CSARDQGEAFF.

The chain combines TRBV11-3 with TRBJ2-1; maybe TRBD2 (5 bases). The CDR3 covers 14 residues. The germline V gene has CDR1 SGHNT and CDR2 YENEEA. V was cut by 1 base and J by 6 bases, with 10 bases left in between. This CDR3 is CASSLGRGGNEQFF. The CDR3 DNA follows: TGTGCCAGCAGCTTAGGTCGGGGTGGCAATGAGCAGTTCTTC.

The chain uses TRBV5-4 and TRBJ2-7; 11 nucleotides line up with TRBD1. Germline CDR1 reads SGHNT; CDR2 reads YYREEE (reference sequence). The CDR3 covers 14 residues. With V trimmed by 5 bases and J by 3 bases, 4 bases remained unmatched. The CDR3 here is CASSSGTGGYEQYF. DNA of the CDR3: TGTGCCAGCAGTTCCGGGACAGGGGGCTACGAGCAGTACTTC.

This clone showed up just once. V gene TRBV4-1 combines with J gene TRBJ2-2; perhaps TRBD2 as D (7 bases). This CDR3 spans 16 amino acids. Looked up from germline, CDR1 is MGHRA and CDR2 is YSYEKL. V was trimmed by 4 bases and J by 3 bases, leaving 15 bases between them. The CDR3 loop reads CASSLIRGAHTGELFF. For the CDR3, the DNA is TGCGCCAGCAGCCTAATACGGGGGGCCCACACCGGGGAGCTGTTTTTT.

The CDR3: CASSLGGAGEKLFF. The CDR3 coding sequence is TGTGCCAGCAGTTTAGGGGGTGCAGGGGAAAAACTGTTTTTT. The chain links TRBV28 to TRBJ1-4; D is possibly TRBD1 (5 bases). Trimming shortened V by 2 bases and J by 8 bases, and 12 bases separated the two germline ends. Germline loops: CDR1 MDHEN, CDR2 SYDVKM. The CDR3 is 14 residues long.

The rearrangement uses TRBV19 and TRBJ1-4, with unresolved D. Trimming took 0 bases from V and 8 from J, leaving 13 bases between them. The CDR3 has 15 amino acids. Germline CDR1 and CDR2: LNHDA and SQIVND (reference sequence). CDR3 sequence reads: CASSIDGQPTEKLFF. DNA of the CDR3: TGTGCCAGTAGTATAGATGGTCAGCCAACCGAAAAACTGTTTTTT.

V gene TRBV6-5 combines with J gene TRBJ1-2, with a weak D call TRBD1 (6 bases). This CDR3 is 15 amino acids long. CDR1 MNHEY and CDR2 SVGAGI come from the germline V gene. The ends were cut back, 1 base at V and 7 bases at J, with 16 bases in the middle. CDR3 coding DNA: TGTGCCAGCAGTTACTGGGGCAGGGGAGAAACTGGCTACACCTTC. Translation gives CASSYWGRGETGYTF.

The sample holds a few counts of this clone. CDR3 amino acids: CASSPGPGELFF. DNA of the CDR3: TGTGCCAGCAGCCCCGGCCCCGGGGAGCTGTTTTTT. The rearrangement links TRBV9 to TRBJ2-2; D gene uncertain. Trimming took off 4 bases at V and 6 bases at J, with 7 bases between the two ends. Germline V gene lookup returns CDR1 SGDLS and CDR2 YYNGEE. The CDR3 is 12 residues long. Full variable domain (rest looked up from reference TRBV9 and TRBJ2-2): DSGVTQTPKHLITATGQRVTLRCSPRSGDLSVYWYQQSLDQGLQFLIQYYNGEERAKGNILERFSAQQFPDLHSELNLSSLELGDSALYFCASSPGPGELFFGEGSRLTVL.

CDR3 sequence reads: CASSSPIYGELFF. The CDR3 bases are TGTGCCAGCAGCTCTCCTATATACGGGGAGCTGTTTTTT. The chain couples TRBV13 to TRBJ2-2, with D hard to call. The V and J ends lost 4 bases and 7 bases respectively, with 10 bases between them. From germline, CDR1 is PRHDT and CDR2 FYEKMQ (reference sequence). The CDR3 totals 13 residues.

The chain joins TRBV5-1 to TRBJ2-1; 10 positions match TRBD2. The germline V gene encodes CDR1 SGHRS and CDR2 YFSETQ. The CDR3 runs to 15 residues. With V trimmed by 4 bases and J by 6 bases, 7 bases remained unmatched. The CDR3 sequence is CASSILAGGGNEQFF. The CDR3 coding sequence is TGCGCCAGCAGCATCTTAGCGGGGGGTGGCAATGAGCAGTTCTTC.

Here the CDR3 reads CASSPGTGATNEKLFF. In DNA form, the CDR3 reads TGTGCCAGCTCACCCGGGACAGGGGCAACTAATGAAAAACTGTTTTTT. The V and J genes are TRBV18 and TRBJ1-4; 10 bases map to TRBD1. The germline V gene encodes CDR1 KGHSH and CDR2 LQKENI. After removal of 3 bases from V and 0 bases from J, the junction contained 1 base not matched to a gene. The length of the CDR3 is 16 residues. Full variable domain (remainder filled in from reference TRBV18 and TRBJ1-4): NAGVMQNPRHLVRRRGQEARLRCSPMKGHSHVYWYRQLPEEGLKFMVYLQKENIIDESGMPKERFSAEFPKEGPSILRIQQVVRGDSAAYFCASSPGTGATNEKLFFGSGTQLSVL.

This clone has a single count. This sequence joins TRBV6-5 and TRBJ2-7; D gene unclear. The CDR3 extends over 15 amino acids. The germline V gene has CDR1 MNHEY and CDR2 SVGAGI. The germline V and J ends were trimmed by 0 bases and 2 bases, with 11 bases remaining between them. CDR3 DNA sequence: TGTGCCAGCAGTTACTCTCAAAAGGTAACCTACGAGCAGTACTTC. It translates to CASSYSQKVTYEQYF.

This clone was observed once. V is TRBV7-9 and J is TRBJ2-1, with 8 positions matching TRBD2. CDR1 and CDR2 (germline): SEHNR, FQNEAQ (reference sequence). The CDR3 has 18 amino acids. The V gene end was trimmed by 5 bases and the J gene end by 0 bases; junction bases not matched to a gene: 12. For the CDR3, the DNA is TGTGCCAGCAGCCCGCCGCGGGAGCGGGGGAACTCCTACAATGAGCAGTTCTTC. This translates into CASSPPRERGNSYNEQFF.